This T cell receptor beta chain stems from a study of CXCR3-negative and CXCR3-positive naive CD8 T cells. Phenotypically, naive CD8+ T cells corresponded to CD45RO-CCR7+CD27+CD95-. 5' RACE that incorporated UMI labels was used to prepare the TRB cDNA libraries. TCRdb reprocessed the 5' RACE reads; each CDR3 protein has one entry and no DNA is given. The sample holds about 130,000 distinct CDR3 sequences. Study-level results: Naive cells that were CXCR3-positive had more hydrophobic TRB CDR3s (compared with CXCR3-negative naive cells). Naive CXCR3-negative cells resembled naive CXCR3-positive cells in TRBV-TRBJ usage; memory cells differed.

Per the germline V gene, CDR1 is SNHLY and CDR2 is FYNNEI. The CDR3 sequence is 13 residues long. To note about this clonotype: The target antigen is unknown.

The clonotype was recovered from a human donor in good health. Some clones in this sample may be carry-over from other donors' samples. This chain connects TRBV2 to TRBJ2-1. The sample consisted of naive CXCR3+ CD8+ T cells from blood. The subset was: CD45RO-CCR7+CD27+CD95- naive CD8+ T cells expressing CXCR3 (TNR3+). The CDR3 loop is CASSVTNYNEQFF.